This TCR beta chain was identified in a study of OX40 agonist ivuxolimab in advanced cancers. Measured with immunoSEQ multiplex PCR; TCRdb has only the in-frame clones, and not every one. The table has around 29,000 clones, around 86% seen once. The CDR3 runs 15 residues. Trimming removed 3 bases from V and 1 base from J, with 12 bases in between. CDR1 is MDHEN, CDR2 SYDVKM, per germline. The clonotype comes from an adult with an advanced solid tumor such as melanoma, head and neck, liver or kidney cancer. The chain recombines TRBV28 with TRBJ2-5; D is ambiguous. Material: CD4+ or CD8+ T cells sorted from blood, obtained in a trial of the OX40 agonist ivuxolimab. CDR3 amino acids: CASSLARVLQETQYF. The CDR3 DNA reads TGTGCCAGCAGTTTGGCACGGGTCCTCCAAGAGACCCAGTACTTC.